The clone carrying this TCR beta chain was seen more than once but under ten times. Treatment given: preoperative locoregional IRX-2 cytokine immunotherapy. Preoperative locoregional IRX-2 cytokine immunotherapy was tested in the phase Ib source study. This sample was taken from a study of preoperative IRX-2 immunotherapy in early breast cancer. The protocol was immunoSEQ multiplex PCR, while the TCRdb copy is restricted to in-frame clones and leaves out a portion. This table holds a few thousand clones, roughly 76% found once. The germline V gene encodes CDR1 SGHNT and CDR2 YENEEA. CDR3 length equals 16 residues. V shed 2 bases and J shed 1 base, with 12 bases lying between them.

The sequence came from a human donor with breast cancer. The chain combines TRBV11-3 with TRBJ1-5; D remains ambiguous. Here the sequenced sample was tumor tissue, taken after IRX-2 immunotherapy. The CDR3 DNA is TGTGCCAGCAGCTTATTGGCAGGCAGGAGCAATCAGCCCCAGCATTTT. Its protein is CASSLLAGRSNQPQHF.